These 20 T cell receptor beta chains share one sample of origin, sequenced in a study of metastatic and nonmetastatic thyroid tumors. There were no patients who had received any treatment before thyroid surgery. TCRdb redid the clone calls on the PCR reads using MiXCR. The sample records some 14,000 clones, approximately 25% being singletons. Material: tumor tissue. The receptors stem from a female donor with papillary thyroid cancer or a benign thyroid nodule (not recorded which). Some clones in this sample may be carry-over from other donors' samples.

Regarding this clone: An end of the junction differs from the germline gene, which may be a read error. The chain recombines TRBV7-8 with TRBJ2-7; 13 bases agree with TRBD2. CDR3 length: 15 amino acids. Germline CDR1 SGHVS, CDR2 FQNEAQ. The CDR3 nucleotides are TGTTCCAGCAGCCGTAGGACTAGCGGGAGCTACGAGCAGTACTTC. Residues: CSSSRRTSGSYEQYF.

In this sample, this clone turned up many times. It may be a read error: a sequence one base away is much more abundant. The CDR3, as DNA: TGTGCCAGCAGGGGGATCAGCGGGAGGGCGGTCGAGCAGTACTTC. This encodes CASRGISGRAVEQYF. V gene TRBV27 combines with J gene TRBJ2-7; 10 bases match TRBD2. This CDR3 is 15 amino acids long. The J segment lost 6 bases and the V segment lost 6 bases, leaving 11 bases of the junction unmatched. Germline CDR1 is MNHEY and CDR2 is SMNVEV (reference sequence).

The CDR3 DNA follows: TGCGCCAGCAGCCAAGATCCTAGCGGGAGCTCCTACAATGAGCAGTTCTTC. Translating gives CASSQDPSGSSYNEQFF. The chain is built from TRBV4-1 and TRBJ2-1, with TRBD2 matching 10 bases. CDR1 and CDR2 from the germline V gene are MGHRA and YSYEKL. J was trimmed by 0 bases and V by 0 bases; bases with no gene match: 2. CDR3 length equals 17 residues.

This clone occurred a few times. V is TRBV6-1 and J is TRBJ1-5, with a weak D call TRBD1 (6 bases). Per germline, CDR1 MNHNS and CDR2 SASEGT. The V gene lost 7 bases and the J gene lost 6 bases, with 13 bases spanning the gap. CDR3 length: 13 residues. CDR3 coding DNA: TGTGCCAGCACAGGGGATAAGGGTCAGCCCCAGCATTTT. Translation gives CASTGDKGQPQHF.

Only a few counts were recorded for this clone. Lacking the conserved final phenylalanine or tryptophan, this CDR3 likely reflects a read error. J is TRBJ2-3 and V is TRBV27, with D possibly matching TRBD2 (6 bases). The CDR3 runs 16 residues. Trimming left V 4 bases short and J 2 bases short, with 16 bases between. Germline CDR1 MNHEY, CDR2 SMNVEV (reference sequence). DNA of the CDR3: TGTGCCAGCAGTTCAACTCGGGACTTAATCACAGATACGCAGTATCTT. Translated: CASSSTRDLITDTQYL.

This clone has a count of ten or more. A read error may explain this, as a much larger clone is one base away. The V call is TRBV12-3 or TRBV12-4, the J call TRBJ2-7; possible D gene TRBD1, 5 bases. The CDR3 totals 13 residues. V dropped 3 bases and J dropped 7 bases, with 13 bases sitting between them. The chain's CDR3 is CASSFVGQREQYF. DNA for the CDR3: TGTGCCAGCAGTTTCGTGGGGCAAAGGGAGCAGTACTTC.

The genes are TRBV6-1 and TRBJ2-7; 10 nucleotides match TRBD2. CDR1 is MNHNS and CDR2 is SASEGT in the germline V gene. The ends lost 6 bases at V and 7 bases at J; junction bases unmatched: 6. The CDR3 runs to 13 residues. CDR3 in amino acids: CASSRTSGMEQYF. CDR3 nucleotides: TGTGCCAGCAGCCGGACTAGCGGTATGGAGCAGTACTTC.

This clone was seen a handful of times. Germline is not matched at one junction end, which may reflect a read error. The chain combines TRBV24-1 with TRBJ2-6; tentative D call: TRBD1 (5 bases). The CDR3 consists of 16 residues. In germline, CDR1 is KGHDR, CDR2 SFDVKD. In DNA form, the CDR3 reads TGTGCCGCCAGTGATTTAGGCAGGGATGGGGCCAACGTCCTGACTTTC. This encodes CAASDLGRDGANVLTF.

Many counts were recorded for this clone. V usage is TRBV27 and J usage is TRBJ2-1; 12 bases map to TRBD2. CDR3 length: 16 amino acids. Germline values: CDR1 MNHEY, CDR2 SMNVEV (reference sequence). With 7 bases clipped from V and 4 bases from J, the junction kept 8 bases outside the gene matches. CDR3 nucleotide sequence: TGTGCCAGCAAGACCTCCGGGACTAGCGGGTACAATGAGCAGTTCTTC. Amino acids: CASKTSGTSGYNEQFF.

This chain joins TRBV4-2 and TRBJ2-7; 9 nucleotides agree with TRBD2. The CDR3 covers 17 residues. The junction had 12 bases not matched to a gene; V was cut back by 0 bases and J by 6 bases. CDR1 and CDR2 (germline): LGHNA, YNFKEQ. DNA of the CDR3: TGTGCCAGCAGCCAAGAGGCTAGCGGGGCGGGGGTTGGCGAGCAGTACTTC. Its protein is CASSQEASGAGVGEQYF.

This clone occurred many times. Germline and junction disagree at one end, which may indicate a read error. Distinct nucleotide sequences in the sample also encode this CDR3. The chain has TRBV7-8 and TRBJ1-5; a possible D gene is TRBD1 (6 bases). Germline CDR1 is SGHVS and CDR2 is FQNEAQ. The CDR3 extends over 15 amino acids. The CDR3, as DNA: TGCGCCAGCAGCTTGGTAGGGTTTCGGTCAGGGGCCCAGCATTTT. Its translation is CASSLVGFRSGAQHF.

The chain joins TRBV20-1 to TRBJ1-3, with D possibly being TRBD1 (6 bases). Trimming took 6 bases from V and 12 from J, leaving 18 bases between them. Germline values: CDR1 DFQATT, CDR2 SNEGSKA (reference sequence). This CDR3 contains 12 residues. The CDR3 DNA is TGCAGTGCGCAACAGGGCCCGATCGGCATATATTTT. Translating it yields CSAQQGPIGIYF.

This clone was observed at least ten times. The rearrangement uses TRBV2 and TRBJ1-2, with D uncertain. Germline CDR1 reads SNHLY; CDR2 reads FYNNEI. V dropped 3 bases and J dropped 2 bases, with 13 bases sitting between them. This CDR3 is 15 amino acids long. CDR3 coding DNA: TGTGCCAGCAGTGATTACAGAGATATAAACTATGGCTACACCTTC. Protein sequence: CASSDYRDINYGYTF.

This clone was detected a few times. Relative to the germline gene, one junction end is altered; a read error may explain this. The chain recombines TRBV6-5 with TRBJ2-2; 7 bases map to TRBD1. CDR3 size: 18 residues. Germline V gives CDR1 MNHEY, CDR2 SVGAGI. The CDR3: CASSYQTGLHANTGELFF. The CDR3 region has the DNA TGCGCCAGCAGTTATCAGACAGGGCTCCACGCGAACACCGGGGAGCTGTTTTTT.

For the CDR3, the DNA is TGTGCCAGCAGCGGTGGGGGGACTATCGGTGAGCGGGCCCAGTACTTC. This encodes CASSGGGTIGERAQYF. The rearrangement uses TRBV9 and TRBJ2-5; 7 nucleotides align to TRBD2. There are 16 residues in the CDR3. After removal of 3 bases from V and 9 bases from J, the junction contained 17 bases not matched to a gene. Germline CDR1 SGDLS, CDR2 YYNGEE.

This clone is categorized as medium-sized. The chain joins TRBV7-8 to TRBJ2-7; D tentatively reads TRBD1 or TRBD2 (5 bases each). Trimming pared 5 bases from V and 4 bases from J, leaving 12 bases between. CDR1 and CDR2 (germline): SGHVS, FQNEAQ. The CDR3 loop spans 13 amino acids. The CDR3 DNA follows: TGTGCCAGCAGCCAGGGAGAGCGATACGAGCAGTACTTC. Translation: CASSQGERYEQYF.

This chain uses TRBV20-1 with TRBJ1-2, with D perhaps matching TRBD1 (6 bases). The ends were cut back, 4 bases at V and 5 bases at J, with 14 bases in the middle. Germline-derived CDR1 and CDR2 are DFQATT and SNEGSKA (reference sequence). The CDR3 has 13 amino acids. The CDR3 DNA follows: TGCAGTGCTACCAGGGGCCCAGGGTATGGCTACACCTTC. Translated, it gives CSATRGPGYGYTF.

This clone came up many times. This chain uses TRBV7-2 with TRBJ2-1; maybe TRBD1 (6 bases). V dropped 11 bases and J dropped 2 bases, with 19 bases sitting between them. This CDR3 comprises 15 residues. Germline V lookup: CDR1 SGHTA, CDR2 FQGNSA. For the CDR3, the DNA is TGTGCCGGTCGCCCGACAGGTTTTACCTACAATGAGCAGTTCTTC. Amino acid sequence: CAGRPTGFTYNEQFF.

This clone is judged medium-sized. The CDR3: CASSQQDSGYTF. CDR3 nucleotides: TGTGCCAGTAGTCAGCAGGATTCTGGCTACACCTTC. The chain employs TRBV19 and TRBJ1-2; D uncertain. This CDR3 is 12 amino acids long. The V end lost 5 bases, the J end lost 7 bases, and 11 bases lay between the germline ends. Germline loops: CDR1 LNHDA, CDR2 SQIVND (reference sequence). Full variable domain (remainder filled in from reference TRBV19 and TRBJ1-2): DGGITQSPKYLFRKEGQNVTLSCEQNLNHDAMYWYRQDPGQGLRLIYYSQIVNDFQKGDIAEGYSVSREKKESFPLTVTSAQKNPTAFYLCASSQQDSGYTFGSGTRLTVV.

This clone was observed a few times. The V gene is TRBV10-3, the J gene TRBJ1-2; D ambiguous. The V and J ends lost 7 bases and 4 bases respectively, with 10 bases between them. The CDR3 spans 12 residues. Germline V gene lookup returns CDR1 ENHRY and CDR2 SYGVKD. The CDR3 here is CAITGGVYGYTF. Written as DNA, the CDR3 is TGTGCCATCACAGGCGGCGTCTATGGCTACACCTTC.